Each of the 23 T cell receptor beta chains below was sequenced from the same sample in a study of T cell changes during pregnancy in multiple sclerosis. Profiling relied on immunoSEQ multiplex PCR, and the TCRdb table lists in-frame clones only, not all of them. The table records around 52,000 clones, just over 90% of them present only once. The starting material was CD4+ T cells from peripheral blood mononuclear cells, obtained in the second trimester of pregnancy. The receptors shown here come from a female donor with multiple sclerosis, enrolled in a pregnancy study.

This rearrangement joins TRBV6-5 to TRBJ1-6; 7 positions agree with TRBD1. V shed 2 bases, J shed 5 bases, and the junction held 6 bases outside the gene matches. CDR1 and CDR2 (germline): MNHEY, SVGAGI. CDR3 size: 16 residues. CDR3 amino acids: CASSYTGARNNSPLHF. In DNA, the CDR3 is TGTGCCAGCAGTTACACAGGGGCGCGGAATAATTCACCCCTCCACTTT.

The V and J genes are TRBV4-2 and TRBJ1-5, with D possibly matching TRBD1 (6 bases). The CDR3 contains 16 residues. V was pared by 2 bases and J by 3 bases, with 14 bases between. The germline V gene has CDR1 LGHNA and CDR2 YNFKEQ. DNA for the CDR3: TGTGCCAGCAGCCAATCGGGAGGGGGATACAATCAGCCCCAGCATTTT. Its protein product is CASSQSGGGYNQPQHF.

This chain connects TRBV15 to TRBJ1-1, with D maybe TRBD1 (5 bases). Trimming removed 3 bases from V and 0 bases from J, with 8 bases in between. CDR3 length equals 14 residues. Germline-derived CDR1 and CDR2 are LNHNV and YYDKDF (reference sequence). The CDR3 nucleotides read TGTGCCACCAGCAGGGGAGGGGTGAACACTGAAGCTTTCTTT. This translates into CATSRGGVNTEAFF. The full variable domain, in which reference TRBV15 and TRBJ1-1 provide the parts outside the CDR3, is DAMVIQNPRYQVTQFGKPVTLSCSQTLNHNVMYWYQQKSSQAPKLLFHYYDKDFNNEADTPDNFQSRRPNTSFCFLDIRSPGLGDTAMYLCATSRGGVNTEAFFGQGTRLTVV.

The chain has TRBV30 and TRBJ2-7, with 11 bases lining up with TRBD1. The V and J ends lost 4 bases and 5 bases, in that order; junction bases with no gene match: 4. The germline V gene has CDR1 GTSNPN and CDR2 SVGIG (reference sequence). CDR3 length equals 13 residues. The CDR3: CAWNQDRGHEQYF. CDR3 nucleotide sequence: TGTGCCTGGAATCAGGACAGGGGGCACGAGCAGTACTTC. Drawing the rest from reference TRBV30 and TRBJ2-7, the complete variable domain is SQTIHQWPATLVQPVGSPLSLECTVEGTSNPNLYWYRQAAGRGLQLLFYSVGIGQISSEVPQNLSASRPQDRQFILSSKKLLLSDSGFYLCAWNQDRGHEQYFGPGTRLTVT.

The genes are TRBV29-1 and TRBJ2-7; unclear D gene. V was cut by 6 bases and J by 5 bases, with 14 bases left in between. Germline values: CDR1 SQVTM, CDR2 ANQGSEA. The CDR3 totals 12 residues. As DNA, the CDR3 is TGCAGCGTCTCCCCCCGGGTGGACGAGCAGTACTTC. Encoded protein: CSVSPRVDEQYF.

Written as DNA, the CDR3 is TGTGCCAGCAGCCCTCGTGGGACAGGGCGTAATGAGCAGTTCTTC. Protein sequence: CASSPRGTGRNEQFF. The chain combines TRBV25-1 with TRBJ2-1, with TRBD1 matching over 9 bases. The V segment lost 6 bases and the J segment 7 bases; nucleotides outside the gene matches: 10. Germline V gene sequence: CDR1 MGHDK, CDR2 SYGVNS. The CDR3 runs to 15 residues.

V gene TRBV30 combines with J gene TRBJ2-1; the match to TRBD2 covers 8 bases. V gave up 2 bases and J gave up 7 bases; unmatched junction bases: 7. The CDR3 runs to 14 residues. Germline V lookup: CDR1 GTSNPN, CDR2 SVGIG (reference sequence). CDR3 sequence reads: CAWSRDGRGNEQFF. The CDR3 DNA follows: TGTGCCTGGAGTCGGGACGGGAGGGGGAATGAGCAGTTCTTC.

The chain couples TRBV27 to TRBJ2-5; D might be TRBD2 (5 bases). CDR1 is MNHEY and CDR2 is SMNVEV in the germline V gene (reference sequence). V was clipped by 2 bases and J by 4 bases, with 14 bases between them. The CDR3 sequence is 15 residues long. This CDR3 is CASSLKAAPGETQYF. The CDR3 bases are TGTGCCAGCAGTTTAAAAGCGGCCCCCGGAGAGACCCAGTACTTC.

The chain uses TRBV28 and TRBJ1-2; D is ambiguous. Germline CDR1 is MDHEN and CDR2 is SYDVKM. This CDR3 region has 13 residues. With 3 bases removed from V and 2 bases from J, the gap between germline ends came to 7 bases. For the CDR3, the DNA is TGTGCCAGCAGTTTGTCTACCAACTATGGCTACACCTTC. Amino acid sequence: CASSLSTNYGYTF.

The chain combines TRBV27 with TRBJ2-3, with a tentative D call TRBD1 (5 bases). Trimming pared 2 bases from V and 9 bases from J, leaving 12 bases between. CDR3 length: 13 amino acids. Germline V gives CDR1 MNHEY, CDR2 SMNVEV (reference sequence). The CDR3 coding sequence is TGTGCCAGCAGTTTAGCAGGGATGAGGACGCAGTATTTT. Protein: CASSLAGMRTQYF.

The DNA of the CDR3 is TGTGCCAGTAGCAGGGACAGGTTGGATGAAAAACTGTTTTTT. Translation: CASSRDRLDEKLFF. The chain combines TRBV19 with TRBJ1-4, with 8 bases aligning to TRBD1. This CDR3 has 14 amino acids. The V and J ends lost 6 bases and 6 bases, in that order; junction bases with no gene match: 6. Germline values: CDR1 LNHDA, CDR2 SQIVND (reference sequence).

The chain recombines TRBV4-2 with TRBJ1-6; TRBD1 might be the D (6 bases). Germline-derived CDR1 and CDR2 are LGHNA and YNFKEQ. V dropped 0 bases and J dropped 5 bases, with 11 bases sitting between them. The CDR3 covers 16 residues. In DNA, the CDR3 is TGTGCCAGCAGCCAAGATCGTTGGACAGATAATTCACCCCTCCACTTT. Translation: CASSQDRWTDNSPLHF.

CDR3 region: CACSTGPGSGNTIYF. For the CDR3, the DNA is TGTGCCTGTTCGACAGGCCCAGGCTCTGGAAACACCATATATTTT. The V call is TRBV30, the J call TRBJ1-3, with D tentatively TRBD1 (6 bases). Germline V CDR1 and CDR2: GTSNPN, SVGIG (reference sequence). This CDR3 region has 15 residues. Trimming left V 6 bases short and J 0 bases short, with 15 bases between. Filled out from reference TRBV30 and TRBJ1-3, the complete variable domain reads SQTIHQWPATLVQPVGSPLSLECTVEGTSNPNLYWYRQAAGRGLQLLFYSVGIGQISSEVPQNLSASRPQDRQFILSSKKLLLSDSGFYLCACSTGPGSGNTIYFGEGSWLTVV.

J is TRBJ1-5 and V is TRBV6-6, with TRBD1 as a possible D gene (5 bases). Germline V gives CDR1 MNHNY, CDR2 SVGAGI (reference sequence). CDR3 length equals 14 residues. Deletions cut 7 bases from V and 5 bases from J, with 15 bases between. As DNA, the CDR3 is TGTGCCAGCAAAAGGGAGGGGAGGTATCAGCCCCAGCATTTT. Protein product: CASKREGRYQPQHF.

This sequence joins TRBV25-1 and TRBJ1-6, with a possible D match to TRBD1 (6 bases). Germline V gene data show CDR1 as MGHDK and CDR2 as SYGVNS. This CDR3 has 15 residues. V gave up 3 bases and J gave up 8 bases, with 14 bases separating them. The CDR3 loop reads CASSEIGGADSPLHF. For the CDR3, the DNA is TGTGCCAGCAGTGAGATTGGGGGGGCAGATTCACCCCTCCACTTT.

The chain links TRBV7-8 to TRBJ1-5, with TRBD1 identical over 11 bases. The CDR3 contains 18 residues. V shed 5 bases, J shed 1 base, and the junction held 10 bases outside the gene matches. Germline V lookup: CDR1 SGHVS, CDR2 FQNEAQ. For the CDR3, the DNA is TGTGCCAGCAGCGCAACCGGACAGGGGGCGGTGAGCAATCAGCCCCAGCATTTT. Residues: CASSATGQGAVSNQPQHF.

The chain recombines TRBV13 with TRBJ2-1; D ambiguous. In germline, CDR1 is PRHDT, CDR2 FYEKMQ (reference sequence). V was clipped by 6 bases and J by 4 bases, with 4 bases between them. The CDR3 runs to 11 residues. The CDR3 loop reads CASRSYNEQFF. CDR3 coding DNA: TGTGCCAGCAGATCTTACAATGAGCAGTTCTTC.

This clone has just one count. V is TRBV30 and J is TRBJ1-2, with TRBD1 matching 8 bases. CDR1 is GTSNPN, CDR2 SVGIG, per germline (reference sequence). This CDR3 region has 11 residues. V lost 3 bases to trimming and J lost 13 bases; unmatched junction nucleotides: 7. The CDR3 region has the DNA TGTGCCTGGAGCTTCGGGGACAGGACCACCTTC. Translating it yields CAWSFGDRTTF.

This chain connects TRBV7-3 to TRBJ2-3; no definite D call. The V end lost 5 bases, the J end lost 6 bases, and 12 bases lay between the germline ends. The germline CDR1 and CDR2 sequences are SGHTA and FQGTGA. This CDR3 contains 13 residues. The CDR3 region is CASSPGVQDTQYF. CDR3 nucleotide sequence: TGTGCCAGCAGCCCTGGAGTTCAGGATACGCAGTATTTT.

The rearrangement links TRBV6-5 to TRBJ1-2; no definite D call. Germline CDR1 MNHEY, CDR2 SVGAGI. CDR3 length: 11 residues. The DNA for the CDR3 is TGTGGAGTCACTACTAACTATGGCTACACCTTC. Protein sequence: CGVTTNYGYTF.

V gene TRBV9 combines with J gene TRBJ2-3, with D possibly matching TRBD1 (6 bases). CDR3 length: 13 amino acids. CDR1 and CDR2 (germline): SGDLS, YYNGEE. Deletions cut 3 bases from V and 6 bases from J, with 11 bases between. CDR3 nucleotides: TGTGCCAGCAGCGGCCCGAGGGGGGATACGCAGTATTTT. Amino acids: CASSGPRGDTQYF.

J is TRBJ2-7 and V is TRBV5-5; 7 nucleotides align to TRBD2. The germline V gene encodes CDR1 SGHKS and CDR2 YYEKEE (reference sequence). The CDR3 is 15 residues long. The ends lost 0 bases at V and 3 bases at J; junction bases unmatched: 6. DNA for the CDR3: TGTGCCAGCAGCTTGGTGGGAGGGGCGGTCTACGAGCAGTACTTC. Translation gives CASSLVGGAVYEQYF. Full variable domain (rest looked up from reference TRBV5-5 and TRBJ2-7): DAGVTQSPTHLIKTRGQQVTLRCSPISGHKSVSWYQQVLGQGPQFIFQYYEKEERGRGNFPDRFSARQFPNYSSELNVNALLLGDSALYLCASSLVGGAVYEQYFGPGTRLTVT.

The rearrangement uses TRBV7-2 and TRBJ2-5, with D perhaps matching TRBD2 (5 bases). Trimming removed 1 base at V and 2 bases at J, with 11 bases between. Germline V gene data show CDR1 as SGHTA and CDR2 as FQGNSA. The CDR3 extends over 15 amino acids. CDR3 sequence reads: CASSLVGGRQETQYF. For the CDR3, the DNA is TGTGCCAGCAGCTTAGTTGGCGGGCGGCAAGAGACCCAGTACTTC.